The TCR beta chain described here comes from a study of T-cell memory formation after mild COVID-19. MiXCR, run by TCRdb on the 5' RACE reads, gives a single entry per CDR3 protein. The data hold roughly 400,000 distinct CDR3 sequences, with 20% to 25% observed a single time. CDR3 length: 14 residues. In germline, CDR1 is SGHVS, CDR2 FQNEAQ. Trimming removed 1 base from V and 4 bases from J, with 10 bases in between. The sample taken for sequencing was PBMCs or a T cell subset sorted from them (not recorded which). This sequence joins TRBV7-8 and TRBJ1-1; D uncertain. This sequence originates from an adult woman who had mild COVID-19 (a few samples of this study predate the infection). Cell type and time point are not known. This CDR3 is CASSLVWRTTEAFF. The CDR3 DNA reads TGTGCCAGCAGCTTAGTCTGGAGGACCACTGAAGCTTTCTTT.